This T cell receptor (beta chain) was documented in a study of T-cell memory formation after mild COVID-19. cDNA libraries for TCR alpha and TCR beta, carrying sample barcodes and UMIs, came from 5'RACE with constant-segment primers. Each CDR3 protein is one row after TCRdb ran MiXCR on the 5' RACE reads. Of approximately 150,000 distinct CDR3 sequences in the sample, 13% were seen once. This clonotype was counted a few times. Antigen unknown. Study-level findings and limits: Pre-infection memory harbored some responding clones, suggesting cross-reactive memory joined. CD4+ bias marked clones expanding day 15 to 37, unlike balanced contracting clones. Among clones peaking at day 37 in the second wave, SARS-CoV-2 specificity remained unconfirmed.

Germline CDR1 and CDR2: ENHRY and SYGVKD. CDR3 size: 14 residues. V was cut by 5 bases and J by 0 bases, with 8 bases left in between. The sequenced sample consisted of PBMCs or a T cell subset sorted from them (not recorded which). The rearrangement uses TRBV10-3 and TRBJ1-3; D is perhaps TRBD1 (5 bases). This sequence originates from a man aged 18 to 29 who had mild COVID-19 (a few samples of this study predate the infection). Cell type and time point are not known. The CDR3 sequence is CAISKDSSGNTIYF. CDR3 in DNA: TGTGCCATCAGTAAAGACAGCTCTGGAAACACCATATATTTT.